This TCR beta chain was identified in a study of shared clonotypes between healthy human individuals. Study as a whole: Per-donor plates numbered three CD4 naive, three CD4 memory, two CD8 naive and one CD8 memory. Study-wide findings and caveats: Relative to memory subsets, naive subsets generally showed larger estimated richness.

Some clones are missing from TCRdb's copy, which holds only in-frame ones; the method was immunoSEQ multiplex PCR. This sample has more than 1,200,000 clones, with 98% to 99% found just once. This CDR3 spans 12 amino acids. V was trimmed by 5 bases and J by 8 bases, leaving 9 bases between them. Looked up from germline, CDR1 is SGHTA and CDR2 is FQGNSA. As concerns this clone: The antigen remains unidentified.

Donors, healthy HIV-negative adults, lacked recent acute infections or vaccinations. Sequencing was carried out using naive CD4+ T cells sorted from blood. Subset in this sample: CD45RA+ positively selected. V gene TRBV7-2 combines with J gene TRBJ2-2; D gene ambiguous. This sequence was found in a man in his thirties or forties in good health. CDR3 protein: CASSPAGGELFF. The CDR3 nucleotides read TGTGCCAGCAGCCCCGCTGGAGGGGAGCTGTTTTTT.